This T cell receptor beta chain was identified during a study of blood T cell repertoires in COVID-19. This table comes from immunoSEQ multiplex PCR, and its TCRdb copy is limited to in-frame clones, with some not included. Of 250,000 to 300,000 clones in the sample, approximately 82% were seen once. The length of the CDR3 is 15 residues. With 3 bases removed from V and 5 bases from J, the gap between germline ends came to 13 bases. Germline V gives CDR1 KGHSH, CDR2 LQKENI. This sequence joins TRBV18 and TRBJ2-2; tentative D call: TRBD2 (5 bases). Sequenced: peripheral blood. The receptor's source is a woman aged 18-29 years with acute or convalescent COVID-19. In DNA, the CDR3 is TGTGCCAGCTCACCGAAGATGGAGGCAACCGGGGAGCTGTTTTTT. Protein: CASSPKMEATGELFF.